This T cell receptor (beta chain) emerged from a study of control samples from healthy donors and cancer patients. Profiling relied on immunoSEQ multiplex PCR, and the TCRdb table lists in-frame clones only, not all of them. The sample contains 150,000 or so clones, under 95% of which appear only once. V lost 5 bases and J lost 12, with 13 bases in between. The CDR3 length is 11 residues. Germline CDR1 is MNHEY and CDR2 is SVGAGI. The sequencing input was blood. The V and J genes are TRBV6-5 and TRBJ1-1; a possible D gene is TRBD1 (5 bases). The TCR comes from a man between 18 and 35 years old in good health. For the CDR3, the DNA is TGTGCCAGCAGTCAGGGTTTTTGGACTTTCTTT. Amino acids: CASSQGFWTFF.